In its sample, the clone carrying this T cell receptor beta chain was seen a few times. Its antigen is not identified. CDR1 is ENHRY, CDR2 SYGVKD, per germline. V trimming: 3 bases; J trimming: 7 bases; junction bases outside the gene matches: 15. This CDR3 region has 18 residues. This entry belongs to a study of T cell responses to AZD1222 COVID-19 vaccine. Study-wide results and limits: Clonal diversity was possibly underestimated; the donors were predominantly white British and more often female. Repertoires were collected only later (after the peak T cell response had occurred).

The protocol was immunoSEQ multiplex PCR, while the TCRdb copy is restricted to in-frame clones and leaves out a portion. The data show some 110,000 clones, around 80% seen once. This specimen was peripheral blood, taken on day 0 of AZD1222 vaccination. The TCR originated in an adult in good health. This chain uses TRBV10-3 with TRBJ1-2; 12 nucleotides agree with TRBD1. The CDR3 region has the DNA TGTGCCATCAGTGAAATTTTGGGGGACAGGGGGCTCCCCAGTGGCTACACCTTC. Its protein product is CAISEILGDRGLPSGYTF.